The 6 T cell receptor beta chains in this list originate from one sample, sequenced in a study of PD-L1 blockade in urothelial cancer. Time point indicated: pretreatment peripheral blood. The data were produced by immunoSEQ multiplex PCR, yet TCRdb's version contains in-frame clones alone and is incomplete. There are 45,000 to 50,000 clones in the sample; around 83% occur only once, and roughly 1.9% lies in the top ten. This specimen was PBMCs, taken around atezolizumab (anti-PD-L1) treatment. The source of these receptors is a man between 50 and 59 years old with urothelial cancer.

This sequence joins TRBV6-5 and TRBJ2-3; D ambiguous. CDR1 and CDR2 from the germline V gene are MNHEY and SVGAGI. The V end was cut by 2 bases, the J end by 3 bases, with 9 bases between. The CDR3 totals 14 residues. CDR3 residues: CASSYRSPTDTQYF. CDR3 nucleotides: TGTGCCAGCAGTTACAGGAGCCCGACAGATACGCAGTATTTT.

The rearrangement uses TRBV21-1 and TRBJ1-4; the listed D gene, TRBD1, was not tested against the DNA. TRBV21-1 is a documented pseudogene. CDR3 length: 17 residues. CDR3 sequence reads: CASSLRGQGSTNEKLFF. CDR3 nucleotide sequence: TGTGCCAGCAGCCTCAGGGGACAGGGATCAACTAATGAAAAACTGTTTTTT.

The genes are TRBV9 and TRBJ1-4; no clear D gene. Trimming cost V 0 bases and J 7 bases, with 7 bases left between them. CDR3 length: 13 amino acids. Germline lookup yields CDR1 SGDLS and CDR2 YYNGEE. The CDR3 sequence is CASSVASGEKLFF. CDR3 nucleotide sequence: TGTGCCAGCAGCGTAGCGTCAGGTGAAAAACTGTTTTTT.

V usage is TRBV5-4 and J usage is TRBJ2-5; D ambiguous. The CDR3 runs to 14 residues. Germline V gene lookup returns CDR1 SGHNT and CDR2 YYREEE (reference sequence). The V gene lost 0 bases and the J gene lost 5 bases, with 11 bases spanning the gap. CDR3 region: CASSLGRDRETQYF. The CDR3 coding sequence is TGTGCCAGCAGCTTGGGGAGAGATAGGGAGACCCAGTACTTC.

This chain joins TRBV18 and TRBJ1-5; D is perhaps TRBD1 (5 bases). Germline V gene lookup returns CDR1 KGHSH and CDR2 LQKENI. Between the trimmed V and J ends, which lost 5 bases and 3 bases, there was a span of 8 bases. The CDR3 spans 13 residues. CDR3 nucleotide sequence: TGTGCCAGCTCAGGGGGGTACAATCAGCCCCAGCATTTT. Translation: CASSGGYNQPQHF.

V and J are TRBV30 and TRBJ1-3; TRBD1 is a possible D gene (6 bases). The CDR3 length is 17 residues. Trimming pared 2 bases from V and 0 bases from J, leaving 17 bases between. Germline-derived CDR1 and CDR2 are GTSNPN and SVGIG (reference sequence). Here the CDR3 DNA reads TGTGCCTGGAGTCCCGCGGACAGACGTCTCTCTGGAAACACCATATATTTT. It is translated as CAWSPADRRLSGNTIYF. Using reference TRBV30 and TRBJ1-3 for the parts outside the CDR3, the full variable domain is SQTIHQWPATLVQPVGSPLSLECTVEGTSNPNLYWYRQAAGRGLQLLFYSVGIGQISSEVPQNLSASRPQDRQFILSSKKLLLSDSGFYLCAWSPADRRLSGNTIYFGEGSWLTVV.